Listed below are T cell receptor beta chains from one sample, sequenced in a study of long-term antiretroviral therapy in people with HIV. Sequencing was performed with immunoSEQ multiplex PCR; in TCRdb, only in-frame clones are kept and a portion is missing. Of about 25,000 clones in the sample, 90% to 95% were seen once. Sequencing was performed on unsorted PBMCs, taken 7.6 years after starting antiretroviral therapy. The origin of the receptors is a woman aged 35 to 49 with HIV. Both conserved end residues are part of each CDR3. A D gene is named only where the DNA matches it firmly.

v_call	j_call	cdr3_length	d_call	cdr3_nt	cdr3_aa
TRBV7-2	TRBJ2-5	13	.	TGTGCCAGCAGCTCGACACCACAAGAGACCCAGTACTTC	CASSSTPQETQYF
TRBV29-1	TRBJ2-3	13	TRBD1	TGCAGCGTCTGGACAGGGCTGACAGATACGCAGTATTTT	CSVWTGLTDTQYF
TRBV10-3	TRBJ2-5	14	TRBD2	TGTGCCATCAGCCAAGGCGGGGGAGGAGAGACCCAGTACTTC	CAISQGGGGETQYF
TRBV4-1	TRBJ2-7	13	.	TGCGCCAGCAGCCAAGATTCGACTGAGCGGCAGTACTTC	CASSQDSTERQYF
TRBV6-6	TRBJ1-5	14	.	TGTGCCAGCAGGATGGACGGAATCAATCAGCCCCAGCATTTT	CASRMDGINQPQHF
TRBV19	TRBJ2-6	18	.	TGTGCCAGTAGTATAGACCTGACTCCCCTCTCTGGGGCCAACGTCCTGACTTTC	CASSIDLTPLSGANVLTF
TRBV11-3	TRBJ2-1	16	TRBD2	TGTGCCAGCAGCTTAGGCGGGCCGGGGGGAAACAATGAGCAGTTCTTC	CASSLGGPGGNNEQFF
TRBV15	TRBJ1-1	14	.	TGTGCCACCAGCAGAGATAATACAAACACTGAAGCTTTCTTT	CATSRDNTNTEAFF
TRBV9	TRBJ2-5	16	TRBD1	TGTGCCAGCAGCCCGACCGGGACAGGGGGCTGGGAGACCCAGTACTTC	CASSPTGTGGWETQYF
TRBV7-2	TRBJ2-2	16	.	TGTGCCAGCAGCTTAACTAGACCGGCGAACACCGGGGAGCTGTTTTTT	CASSLTRPANTGELFF
TRBV15	TRBJ1-2	13	TRBD1	TGTGCCACCAGCGTTGACAGGGTGGGCGGCTACACCTTC	CATSVDRVGGYTF
TRBV19	TRBJ1-6	16	TRBD1	TGTGCCAGTAGTATTCCCCAGGGGGCTGGTGGTTCACCCCTCCACTTT	CASSIPQGAGGSPLHF
TRBV6-5	TRBJ2-7	14	.	TGTGCCAGCATCCCGACTCGGCCCTCCTACGAGCAGTACTTC	CASIPTRPSYEQYF
TRBV5-1	TRBJ2-6	17	.	TGCGCCAGCAGCTTGACAGGGATGTCACCTGGGGCCAACGTCCTGACTTTC	CASSLTGMSPGANVLTF
TRBV5-5	TRBJ1-4	16	.	TGTGCCAGCAGCTTATTTCAGGGGAGGAATAATGAAAAACTGTTTTTT	CASSLFQGRNNEKLFF
TRBV19	TRBJ1-6	14	TRBD1	TGTGCCAGTATGGGGACAGGGGGGACCTCACCCCTCCACTTT	CASMGTGGTSPLHF
TRBV30	TRBJ1-2	11	.	TGTGCCTGGAGTACGGCGCAAGGCTACACCTTC	CAWSTAQGYTF
TRBV7-2	TRBJ1-4	17	.	TGTGCCAGCAGCTTAATTAGTAGGGGAGCAACTAATGAAAAACTGTTTTTT	CASSLISRGATNEKLFF
TRBV7-2	TRBJ2-7	14	TRBD1	TGTGCCAGCAGCTTGGGCAGGGACAGGTACGAGCAGTACTTC	CASSLGRDRYEQYF
TRBV6-6	TRBJ1-3	12	.	TGTGCCAGCACCTTAATGGGGGACACCATATATTTT	CASTLMGDTIYF
TRBV5-1	TRBJ2-7	15	.	TGCGCCAGTGGGGCAGGGGGGGATCCCTACGAAGAGCAGTACTTC	CASGAGGDPYEEQYF
TRBV2	TRBJ1-1	15	TRBD1	TGTGCCAGCAGTCCCTTGGGGACAGGGAACACTGAAGCTTTCTTT	CASSPLGTGNTEAFF
TRBV5-1	TRBJ1-1	16	.	TGCGCCAGCAGCTTGGCAGGAGTTGAGGGGCACACTGAAGCTTTCTTT	CASSLAGVEGHTEAFF
TRBV6-5	TRBJ1-5	15	TRBD1	TGTGCCAGCAGCCCGGGACAGGGGGCACATCAGCCCCAGCATTTT	CASSPGQGAHQPQHF